A selection of T cell receptor beta chains follows, all from one sample in a study of identical twins. MiXCR, applied by TCRdb to the 5' RACE reads, yields one record per CDR3 protein. The profile shows roughly 690,000 distinct CDR3 sequences, approximately 21% of them singletons. In addition, the sample was reused for a study of T cells expressing NK-cell markers.

Sequencing used PBMCs. The origin of the receptors is a woman under 30 in good health. CDR3s include the opening cysteine and the closing phenylalanine or tryptophan. The D gene is left open where the match is weak. Clone size appears in some rows only: once, few, many, or a class for an expanded clone.

d_call: TRBD2
clone_size: NA
v_call: TRBV12-3/TRBV12-4
j_call: TRBJ2-3
cdr3_length: 15
cdr3_nt: TGTGCCAGCAGTTTTCTAGCGGCGGGGCGTGATACGCAGTATTTT
cdr3_aa: CASSFLAAGRDTQYF

d_call: TRBD2
clone_size: few
v_call: TRBV4-3
j_call: TRBJ2-3
cdr3_length: 18
cdr3_nt: TGCGCCAGCAGTCCCCTTCATGTAGCGGGAGTGTGGACAGATACGCAGTATTTT
cdr3_aa: CASSPLHVAGVWTDTQYF

d_call: NA
clone_size: NA
v_call: TRBV29-1
j_call: TRBJ1-2
cdr3_length: 13
cdr3_nt: TGCAGCGTTGGAGGAGGGTTCGGCTATGGCTACACCTTC
cdr3_aa: CSVGGGFGYGYTF

d_call: NA
clone_size: many
v_call: TRBV12-3/TRBV12-4
j_call: TRBJ2-1
cdr3_length: 13
cdr3_nt: TGTGCCAGCAGTCGCGACAGACGCAATGAGCAGTTCTTC
cdr3_aa: CASSRDRRNEQFF

d_call: NA
clone_size: NA
v_call: TRBV20-1
j_call: TRBJ1-1
cdr3_length: 15
cdr3_nt: TGCAGTGCTAGAGGGGTGAGGGGCATGAACACTGAAGCTTTCTTT
cdr3_aa: CSARGVRGMNTEAFF

d_call: NA
clone_size: few
v_call: TRBV10-3
j_call: TRBJ1-2
cdr3_length: 15
cdr3_nt: TGTGCCATCGGGGGGCAACACTCGGCCTCGTATGGCTACACCTTC
cdr3_aa: CAIGGQHSASYGYTF

d_call: NA
clone_size: NA
v_call: TRBV9
j_call: TRBJ2-1
cdr3_length: 17
cdr3_nt: TGTGCCAGCAGCGTAGGGTACGTCACCCGCTCCTACAATGAGCAGTTCTTC
cdr3_aa: CASSVGYVTRSYNEQFF

d_call: NA
clone_size: NA
v_call: TRBV20-1
j_call: TRBJ1-2
cdr3_length: 14
cdr3_nt: TGCAGTGCTATTGACGTGCCCGGGGGCATAAGCTACACCTTC
cdr3_aa: CSAIDVPGGISYTF

d_call: NA
clone_size: many
v_call: TRBV12-3/TRBV12-4
j_call: TRBJ2-7
cdr3_length: 13
cdr3_nt: TGTGCCAGCAGTTTAGGGGAGACCTACGAGCAGTACTTC
cdr3_aa: CASSLGETYEQYF

d_call: NA
clone_size: few
v_call: TRBV5-1
j_call: TRBJ1-4
cdr3_length: 14
cdr3_nt: TGCGCCAGCAGCTTACAGGGACCGAATGAAAAACTGTTTTTT
cdr3_aa: CASSLQGPNEKLFF

d_call: NA
clone_size: NA
v_call: TRBV18
j_call: TRBJ1-1
cdr3_length: 15
cdr3_nt: TGTGCCAGCTCACCATACGGGCAGCTGAACACTGAAGCTTTCTTT
cdr3_aa: CASSPYGQLNTEAFF

d_call: NA
clone_size: NA
v_call: TRBV6-2/TRBV6-3
j_call: TRBJ2-1
cdr3_length: 16
cdr3_nt: TGTGCCAGCAGTAAGGGTACTTACACTACCTACAATGAGCAGTTCTTC
cdr3_aa: CASSKGTYTTYNEQFF

d_call: NA
clone_size: many
v_call: TRBV7-8
j_call: TRBJ2-5
cdr3_length: 15
cdr3_nt: TGTGCCAGCAGCCCCTGGCTGGGAGGCCAAGAGACCCAGTACTTC
cdr3_aa: CASSPWLGGQETQYF

d_call: NA
clone_size: once
v_call: TRBV25-1
j_call: TRBJ2-1
cdr3_length: 14
cdr3_nt: TGTGCCAACGTGGGCAGGGACCATCACAATGAGCAGTTCTTC
cdr3_aa: CANVGRDHHNEQFF

d_call: NA
clone_size: NA
v_call: TRBV20-1
j_call: TRBJ1-2
cdr3_length: 11
cdr3_nt: TGCAGTGCTAGAGTTGTGGATGGCTACACCTTC
cdr3_aa: CSARVVDGYTF

d_call: NA
clone_size: few
v_call: TRBV6-5
j_call: TRBJ1-2
cdr3_length: 18
cdr3_nt: TGTGCCAGCAGTTACACGCATACAGGCCGACCTCTAATCTATGGCTACACCTTC
cdr3_aa: CASSYTHTGRPLIYGYTF

d_call: NA
clone_size: NA
v_call: TRBV20-1
j_call: TRBJ2-2
cdr3_length: 14
cdr3_nt: TGCAGTGCTAGTTACAGGCCAAACACCGGGGAGCTGTTTTTT
cdr3_aa: CSASYRPNTGELFF

d_call: NA
clone_size: NA
v_call: TRBV4-3
j_call: TRBJ2-5
cdr3_length: 16
cdr3_nt: TGCGCCAGCAGCCAAGTTTATCAGAGGGGCCAAGAGACCCAGTACTTC
cdr3_aa: CASSQVYQRGQETQYF

d_call: NA
clone_size: NA
v_call: TRBV10-3
j_call: TRBJ2-5
cdr3_length: 12
cdr3_nt: TGTGCCATCTCAACAGGGCGAGAGACCCAGTACTTC
cdr3_aa: CAISTGRETQYF

d_call: NA
clone_size: few
v_call: TRBV28
j_call: TRBJ2-7
cdr3_length: 11
cdr3_nt: TGTGCCAGCGCCAGGTCCTACGAGCAGTACTTC
cdr3_aa: CASARSYEQYF

d_call: NA
clone_size: NA
v_call: TRBV29-1
j_call: TRBJ1-1
cdr3_length: 13
cdr3_nt: TGCAGCGTTGAAGAGCAGGGTGGCACTGAAGCTTTCTTT
cdr3_aa: CSVEEQGGTEAFF

d_call: NA
clone_size: few
v_call: TRBV20-1
j_call: TRBJ1-1
cdr3_length: 11
cdr3_nt: TGCAGTGCTAGAATAGGGATTGAAGCTTTCTTT
cdr3_aa: CSARIGIEAFF

d_call: NA
clone_size: NA
v_call: TRBV29-1
j_call: TRBJ2-7
cdr3_length: 12
cdr3_nt: TGCAGCGTTGAAGAAACCCGCGGGAAGCAGTACTTC
cdr3_aa: CSVEETRGKQYF

d_call: NA
clone_size: NA
v_call: TRBV10-3
j_call: TRBJ1-6
cdr3_length: 11
cdr3_nt: TGTGCCATCAGTGAGTCCACCACCCTCCACTTT
cdr3_aa: CAISESTTLHF

d_call: TRBD2
clone_size: few
v_call: TRBV7-2
j_call: TRBJ2-1
cdr3_length: 19
cdr3_nt: TGTGCCAGCAGCTTAGCCCGGGGAAGTAGCGGGAGGGCCCGCGATGAGCAGTTCTTC
cdr3_aa: CASSLARGSSGRARDEQFF

d_call: NA
clone_size: NA
v_call: TRBV20-1
j_call: TRBJ2-3
cdr3_length: 14
cdr3_nt: TGCAGTGCTAGAGATGGGCCGGGCACAGATACGCAGTATTTT
cdr3_aa: CSARDGPGTDTQYF

d_call: NA
clone_size: few
v_call: TRBV7-9
j_call: TRBJ1-3
cdr3_length: 12
cdr3_nt: TGTGCCAGCAGCCTGAACATGAACACCATATATTTT
cdr3_aa: CASSLNMNTIYF

d_call: NA
clone_size: NA
v_call: TRBV5-6
j_call: TRBJ1-2
cdr3_length: 15
cdr3_nt: TGTGCCAGCAGCTTGTCGCCGGGGCTCAACTATGGCTACACCTTC
cdr3_aa: CASSLSPGLNYGYTF

d_call: NA
clone_size: NA
v_call: TRBV11-2
j_call: TRBJ1-5
cdr3_length: 18
cdr3_nt: TGTGCCAGCAGCTTAGGGGCAGGGGCTGGATTTCGGAATCAGCCCCAGCATTTT
cdr3_aa: CASSLGAGAGFRNQPQHF

d_call: TRBD2
clone_size: few
v_call: TRBV20-1
j_call: TRBJ2-5
cdr3_length: 16
cdr3_nt: TGCAGTGCTAGAGGACTAGCGGGAGGGCCCGGGGAGACCCAGTACTTC
cdr3_aa: CSARGLAGGPGETQYF

d_call: TRBD2
clone_size: NA
v_call: TRBV20-1
j_call: TRBJ2-3
cdr3_length: 14
cdr3_nt: TGCAGTGCTAGAGTAGGGACTACTTTAGATACGCAGTATTTT
cdr3_aa: CSARVGTTLDTQYF

d_call: NA
clone_size: NA
v_call: TRBV29-1
j_call: TRBJ2-3
cdr3_length: 12
cdr3_nt: TGCAGCGTTCGGAAGTACGCCGATACGCAGTATTTT
cdr3_aa: CSVRKYADTQYF

d_call: TRBD2
clone_size: few
v_call: TRBV12-5
j_call: TRBJ2-1
cdr3_length: 16
cdr3_nt: TGTGCTAGTGGTTTGGTAGCGGGAGGGTCCTACAATGAGCAGTTCTTC
cdr3_aa: CASGLVAGGSYNEQFF

d_call: NA
clone_size: many
v_call: TRBV12-3/TRBV12-4
j_call: TRBJ1-3
cdr3_length: 13
cdr3_nt: TGTGCCAGCAGTTGGGGGCACGGAAACACCATATATTTT
cdr3_aa: CASSWGHGNTIYF

d_call: TRBD2
clone_size: once
v_call: TRBV5-1
j_call: TRBJ2-3
cdr3_length: 18
cdr3_nt: TGCGCCAGCAGCTACCCACCAGGAGCGGGAGGGATCACAGATACGCAGTATTTT
cdr3_aa: CASSYPPGAGGITDTQYF

d_call: TRBD1
clone_size: NA
v_call: TRBV5-1
j_call: TRBJ2-7
cdr3_length: 15
cdr3_nt: TGCGCCAGCAGCTCCTTGGGGACAGGACGCTACGAGCAGTACTTC
cdr3_aa: CASSSLGTGRYEQYF

d_call: NA
clone_size: few
v_call: TRBV12-3/TRBV12-4
j_call: TRBJ1-6
cdr3_length: 14
cdr3_nt: TGTGCCAGCAGTTTGGGTGCTCGGAATTCACCCCTCCACTTT
cdr3_aa: CASSLGARNSPLHF

d_call: NA
clone_size: many
v_call: TRBV13
j_call: TRBJ2-2
cdr3_length: 14
cdr3_nt: TGTGCCAGCAGTACTCGGTCAGGGGATGTGGAGCTGTTTTTT
cdr3_aa: CASSTRSGDVELFF

d_call: NA
clone_size: NA
v_call: TRBV20-1
j_call: TRBJ2-1
cdr3_length: 14
cdr3_nt: TGCAGTGCTAGGGGGCTGACTAGTGATGATGAGCAGTTCTTC
cdr3_aa: CSARGLTSDDEQFF

d_call: NA
clone_size: NA
v_call: TRBV6-1
j_call: TRBJ2-6
cdr3_length: 14
cdr3_nt: TGTGCCAGCACCGTTTTCTCTGGGGCCAACGTCCTGACTTTC
cdr3_aa: CASTVFSGANVLTF

d_call: NA
clone_size: few
v_call: TRBV5-1
j_call: TRBJ2-6
cdr3_length: 18
cdr3_nt: TGCGCCAGCAGCTTGGTCGCGGCAGGATTCTCTGGGGCCAACGTCCTGACTTTC
cdr3_aa: CASSLVAAGFSGANVLTF

d_call: NA
clone_size: NA
v_call: TRBV20-1
j_call: TRBJ1-2
cdr3_length: 17
cdr3_nt: TGCAGTGCTAGAAAATACCAGAAGATCCTAGATCAGTCTGGCTACACCTTC
cdr3_aa: CSARKYQKILDQSGYTF

d_call: TRBD1
clone_size: few
v_call: TRBV20-1
j_call: TRBJ1-5
cdr3_length: 13
cdr3_nt: TGCAGTGCAGCCGACAGGGGAGGTCAGCCCCAGCATTTT
cdr3_aa: CSAADRGGQPQHF

d_call: NA
clone_size: NA
v_call: TRBV12-3/TRBV12-4
j_call: TRBJ1-2
cdr3_length: 14
cdr3_nt: TGTGCCAGCAGACGGGACAAGGGAGGCTATGGCTACACCTTC
cdr3_aa: CASRRDKGGYGYTF

d_call: TRBD1
clone_size: few
v_call: TRBV4-1
j_call: TRBJ2-2
cdr3_length: 17
cdr3_nt: TGCGCCAGCAGCCAAATCGCCGGGACAGTAAACACCGGGGAGCTGTTTTTT
cdr3_aa: CASSQIAGTVNTGELFF

d_call: NA
clone_size: NA
v_call: TRBV18
j_call: TRBJ1-4
cdr3_length: 16
cdr3_nt: TGTGCCAGCTCACAAGACCGCCGCGCTATTAATGAAAAACTGTTTTTT
cdr3_aa: CASSQDRRAINEKLFF

d_call: TRBD2
clone_size: NA
v_call: TRBV6-5
j_call: TRBJ2-1
cdr3_length: 15
cdr3_nt: TGTGCCAGCAGTTTAGGGACTAGGTTCTGGAATGAGCAGTTCTTC
cdr3_aa: CASSLGTRFWNEQFF

d_call: NA
clone_size: few
v_call: TRBV25-1
j_call: TRBJ1-5
cdr3_length: 11
cdr3_nt: TGTGCCAGCGGGAATGGGCAGCCCCAGCATTTT
cdr3_aa: CASGNGQPQHF

d_call: NA
clone_size: few
v_call: TRBV20-1
j_call: TRBJ2-6
cdr3_length: 13
cdr3_nt: TGCAGTGCTAGGGCCGTTGGGGCCAACGTCCTGACTTTC
cdr3_aa: CSARAVGANVLTF

d_call: TRBD1
clone_size: few
v_call: TRBV18
j_call: TRBJ2-5
cdr3_length: 14
cdr3_nt: TGTGCCAGCTCACCACGAGTCAGGGGGCTGACCCAGTACTTC
cdr3_aa: CASSPRVRGLTQYF

d_call: NA
clone_size: NA
v_call: TRBV12-3/TRBV12-4
j_call: TRBJ2-1
cdr3_length: 16
cdr3_nt: TGTGCCAGCAGTCCAATTGGACTAACTGGAAACAATGAGCAGTTCTTC
cdr3_aa: CASSPIGLTGNNEQFF

d_call: NA
clone_size: NA
v_call: TRBV20-1
j_call: TRBJ2-1
cdr3_length: 15
cdr3_nt: TGCAGTGCTAGCTTGTGGTCGGGCGGGAACAATGAGCAGTTCTTC
cdr3_aa: CSASLWSGGNNEQFF

d_call: TRBD2
clone_size: NA
v_call: TRBV10-2
j_call: TRBJ2-7
cdr3_length: 13
cdr3_nt: TGCGCCAGCAGTGGAGCGGGAGGCGGGGGGCAGTACTTC
cdr3_aa: CASSGAGGGGQYF

d_call: TRBD2
clone_size: NA
v_call: TRBV3-1
j_call: TRBJ2-1
cdr3_length: 14
cdr3_nt: TGTGCCAGCAGCCAAGCGGGAGGGCGGCGTGAGCAGTTCTTC
cdr3_aa: CASSQAGGRREQFF

d_call: NA
clone_size: NA
v_call: TRBV30
j_call: TRBJ1-1
cdr3_length: 12
cdr3_nt: TGTGCCTGGAGTGTCCCAGTTTGGGGGGCTTTCTTT
cdr3_aa: CAWSVPVWGAFF

d_call: TRBD1
clone_size: few
v_call: TRBV5-6
j_call: TRBJ2-1
cdr3_length: 13
cdr3_nt: TGTGCCAGCAGCTGGGGACAGGGCAATGAGCAGTTCTTC
cdr3_aa: CASSWGQGNEQFF

d_call: NA
clone_size: NA
v_call: TRBV5-1
j_call: TRBJ2-3
cdr3_length: 14
cdr3_nt: TGCGCCAGCAAGCCGGGCCCCGGCACAGATACGCAGTATTTT
cdr3_aa: CASKPGPGTDTQYF

d_call: NA
clone_size: few
v_call: TRBV10-3
j_call: TRBJ2-1
cdr3_length: 14
cdr3_nt: TGTGCCATCGGCAGGAAGCGGGACATCAATGAGCAGTTCTTC
cdr3_aa: CAIGRKRDINEQFF

d_call: TRBD2
clone_size: NA
v_call: TRBV5-6
j_call: TRBJ2-4
cdr3_length: 14
cdr3_nt: TGTGCCAGCAGCTTAGGGAGCGGGGAAAACATTCAGTACTTC
cdr3_aa: CASSLGSGENIQYF

d_call: TRBD2
clone_size: few
v_call: TRBV20-1
j_call: TRBJ2-3
cdr3_length: 13
cdr3_nt: TGCAGTGCTACGGGACTAGGATCAGATACGCAGTATTTT
cdr3_aa: CSATGLGSDTQYF